The clone carrying this T cell receptor (beta chain) is judged medium-sized. Its target is not known. The source of the sample is a study of TIL therapy for anti-PD-1-resistant metastatic lung cancer. General observations from the study: Patients were highly selected, enriched for treatment-naive, never-smoker and oncogene-addicted cases.

This was the immunoSEQ v3 assay. Survey-level samples got around 2.1 million read pairs; deep-level samples got about 4.5-6.5 million. Data came from immunoSEQ multiplex PCR; TCRdb stores just in-frame clones and leaves some out. Of more than 20,000 clones in the sample, about two thirds were seen once. The length of the CDR3 is 16 residues. Germline CDR1 and CDR2: SGHDN and FVKESK. V lost 4 bases and J 2 bases, leaving 17 bases between the germline ends. Indicated time point: pre-treatment sample, taken before nivolumab and TIL therapy. The tumor samples were excised metastases, mostly pleural nodules or supraclavicular lymph nodes. Stage 4 NSCLC adults joined between late 2017 and January 2020.

V and J are TRBV14 and TRBJ2-5; either TRBD1 or TRBD2 may supply D (5 bases each). The source is a person between 25 and 79 years old with non-small cell lung cancer. The source was tumor tissue, collected at baseline. Written as DNA, the CDR3 is TGTGCCAGCAGCCCTGGGGGTACAGAACTTCAAGAGACCCAGTACTTC. Its protein is CASSPGGTELQETQYF. The entire variable domain, with the rest obtained from reference TRBV14 and TRBJ2-5, is as follows: EAGVTQFPSHSVIEKGQTVTLRCDPISGHDNLYWYRRVMGKEIKFLLHFVKESKQDESGMPNNRFLAERTGGTYSTLKVQPAELEDSGVYFCASSPGGTELQETQYFGPGTRLLVL.